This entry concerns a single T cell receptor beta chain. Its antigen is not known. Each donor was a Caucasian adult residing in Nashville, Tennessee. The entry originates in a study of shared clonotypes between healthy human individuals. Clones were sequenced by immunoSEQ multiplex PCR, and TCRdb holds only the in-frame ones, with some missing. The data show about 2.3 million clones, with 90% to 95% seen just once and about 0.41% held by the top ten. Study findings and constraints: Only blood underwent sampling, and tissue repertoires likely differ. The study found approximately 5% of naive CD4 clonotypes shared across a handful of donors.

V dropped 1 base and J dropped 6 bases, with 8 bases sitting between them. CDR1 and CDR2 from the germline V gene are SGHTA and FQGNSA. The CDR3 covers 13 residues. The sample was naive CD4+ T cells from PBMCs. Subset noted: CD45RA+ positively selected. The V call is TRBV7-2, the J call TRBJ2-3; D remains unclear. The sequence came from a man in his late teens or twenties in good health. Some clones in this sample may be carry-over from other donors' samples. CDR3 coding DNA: TGTGCCAGCAGCTTAGAGGCCGGGGATACGCAGTATTTT. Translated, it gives CASSLEAGDTQYF.